The next 3 T cell receptor beta chains were all read from a single sample in a study of cytomegalovirus exposure and HLA in healthy donors. Primers: 60 Vbeta forward and 13 Jbeta reverse. The assay was immunoSEQ multiplex PCR, and TCRdb's table has in-frame clones only and misses some. The sample's table shows around 97,000 clones. Sequencing used PBMCs. These receptor sequences come from a man in his forties in good health and CMV-seronegative.

The chain is built from TRBV6-1 and TRBJ1-5, with 10 bases matching TRBD1. CDR1 is MNHNS, CDR2 SASEGT, per germline. After removal of 8 bases from V and 5 bases from J, the junction contained 6 bases not matched to a gene. CDR3 length: 14 amino acids. Here the CDR3 reads CASQTGGRDQPQHF. The CDR3 DNA is TGTGCCAGCCAGACAGGGGGCAGGGATCAGCCCCAGCATTTT.

The chain couples TRBV9 to TRBJ2-2, with 11 bases lining up with TRBD2. V was pared by 6 bases and J by 7 bases, with 5 bases of the junction left unmatched. There are 14 residues in the CDR3. From germline, CDR1 is SGDLS and CDR2 YYNGEE. CDR3 sequence: CASTTSGGHGELFF. The CDR3 DNA follows: TGTGCCAGCACCACTAGCGGGGGCCACGGGGAGCTGTTTTTT. Drawing the rest from reference TRBV9 and TRBJ2-2, the complete variable domain is DSGVTQTPKHLITATGQRVTLRCSPRSGDLSVYWYQQSLDQGLQFLIQYYNGEERAKGNILERFSAQQFPDLHSELNLSSLELGDSALYFCASTTSGGHGELFFGEGSRLTVL.

The chain couples TRBV28 to TRBJ2-3; maybe TRBD2 (8 bases). This CDR3 region has 14 residues. V lost 5 bases and J lost 6, with 15 bases in between. Per germline, CDR1 MDHEN and CDR2 SYDVKM. As DNA, the CDR3 is TGTGCCAGCAGTGGGGGACTAGGGGGCGATACGCAGTATTTT. Its translation: CASSGGLGGDTQYF.